This TCR beta chain was captured in a study of Graves' ophthalmopathy and Graves' hyperthyroidism. RNA transcripts yielded amplified TCR beta CDR3 regions. Second-round multiplex PCR came after a first-round RT-PCR that employed HTBI primers. A single record per CDR3 protein comes from TCRdb applying MiXCR to the multiplex PCR reads. The sample carries hundreds of thousands of distinct CDR3 sequences, approximately 22% recorded once. The CDR3 totals 14 residues. The J segment lost 5 bases and the V segment lost 7 bases, leaving 5 bases of the junction unmatched. The germline gives CDR1 LGHDT, CDR2 YNNKEL (reference sequence). With regard to this clonotype: The antigen remains undetermined.

Study-wide results and caveats: Most expanded thyroid clonotypes above 0.001 frequency also appeared in blood. With 70.59% sensitivity and roughly 76% specificity, the model predicted ophthalmopathy progression.

The chain combines TRBV3-1 with TRBJ2-5; 12 bases are shared with TRBD2. The clonotype was recovered from a woman between 18 and 29 years old with stable Graves' hyperthyroidism. Some clones in this sample may be carry-over from other donors' samples. The sample was peripheral blood. The chain's CDR3 is CASTGLAGKETQYF. CDR3 bases: TGTGCCAGCACCGGACTAGCGGGAAAGGAGACCCAGTACTTC.